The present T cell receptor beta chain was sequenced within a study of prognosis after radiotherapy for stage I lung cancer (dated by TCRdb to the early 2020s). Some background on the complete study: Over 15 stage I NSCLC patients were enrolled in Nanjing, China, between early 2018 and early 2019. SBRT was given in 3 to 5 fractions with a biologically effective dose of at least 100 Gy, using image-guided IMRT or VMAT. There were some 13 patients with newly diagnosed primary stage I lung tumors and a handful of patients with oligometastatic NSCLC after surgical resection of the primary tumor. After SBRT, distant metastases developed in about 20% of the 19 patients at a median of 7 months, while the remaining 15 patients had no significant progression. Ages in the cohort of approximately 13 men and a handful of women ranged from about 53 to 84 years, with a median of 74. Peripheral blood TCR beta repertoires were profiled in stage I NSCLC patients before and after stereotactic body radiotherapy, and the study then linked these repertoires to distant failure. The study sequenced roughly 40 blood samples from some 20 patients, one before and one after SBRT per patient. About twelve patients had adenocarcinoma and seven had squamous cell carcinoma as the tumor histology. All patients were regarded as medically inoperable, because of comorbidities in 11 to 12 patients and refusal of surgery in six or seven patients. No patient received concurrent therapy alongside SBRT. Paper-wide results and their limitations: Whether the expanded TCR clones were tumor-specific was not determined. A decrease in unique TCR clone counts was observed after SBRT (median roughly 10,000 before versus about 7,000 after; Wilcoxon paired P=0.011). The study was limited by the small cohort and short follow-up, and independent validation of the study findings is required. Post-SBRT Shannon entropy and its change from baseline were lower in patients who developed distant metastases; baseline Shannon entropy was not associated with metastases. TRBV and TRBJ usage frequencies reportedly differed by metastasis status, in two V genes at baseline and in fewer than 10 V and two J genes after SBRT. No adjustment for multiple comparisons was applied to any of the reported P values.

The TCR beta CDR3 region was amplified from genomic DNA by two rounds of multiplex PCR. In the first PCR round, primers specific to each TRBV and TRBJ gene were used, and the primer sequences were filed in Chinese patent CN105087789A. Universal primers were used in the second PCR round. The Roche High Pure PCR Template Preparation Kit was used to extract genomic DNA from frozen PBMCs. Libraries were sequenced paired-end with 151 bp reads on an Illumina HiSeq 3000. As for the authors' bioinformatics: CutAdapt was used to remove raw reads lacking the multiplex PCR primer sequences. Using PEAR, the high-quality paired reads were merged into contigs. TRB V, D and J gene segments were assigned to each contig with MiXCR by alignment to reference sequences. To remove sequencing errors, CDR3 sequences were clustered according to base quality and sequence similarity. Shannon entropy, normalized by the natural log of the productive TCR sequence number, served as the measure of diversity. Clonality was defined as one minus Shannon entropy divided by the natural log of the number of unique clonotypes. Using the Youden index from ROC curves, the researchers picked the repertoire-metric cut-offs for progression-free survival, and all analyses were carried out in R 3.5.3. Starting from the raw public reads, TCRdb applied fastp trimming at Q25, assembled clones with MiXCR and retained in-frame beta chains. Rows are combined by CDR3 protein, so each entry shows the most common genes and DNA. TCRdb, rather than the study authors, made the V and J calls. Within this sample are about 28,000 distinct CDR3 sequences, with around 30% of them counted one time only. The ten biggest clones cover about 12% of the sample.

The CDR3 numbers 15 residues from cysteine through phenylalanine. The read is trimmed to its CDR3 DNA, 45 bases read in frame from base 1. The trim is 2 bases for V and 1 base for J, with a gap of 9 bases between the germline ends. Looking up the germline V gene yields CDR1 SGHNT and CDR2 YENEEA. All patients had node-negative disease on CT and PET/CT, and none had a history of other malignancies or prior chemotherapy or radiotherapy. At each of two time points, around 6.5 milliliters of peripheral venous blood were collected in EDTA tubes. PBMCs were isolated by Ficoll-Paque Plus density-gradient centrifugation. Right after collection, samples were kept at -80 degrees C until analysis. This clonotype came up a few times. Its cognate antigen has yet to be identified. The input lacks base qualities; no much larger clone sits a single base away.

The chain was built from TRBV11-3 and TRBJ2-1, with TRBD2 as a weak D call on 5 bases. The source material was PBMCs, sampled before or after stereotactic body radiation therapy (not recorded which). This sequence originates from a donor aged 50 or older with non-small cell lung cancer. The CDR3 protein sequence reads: CASSLSGFSYNEQFF. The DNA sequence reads TGTGCCAGCAGCTTAAGCGGTTTTTCCTACAATGAGCAGTTCTTC.